A selection of T cell receptor beta chains follows, all from one sample in a study of graft-versus-host responses after intestinal transplantation. Antigens for these TCRs are unknown. Method: immunoSEQ multiplex PCR; TCRdb's copy keeps in-frame clones and lacks some. Among 65,000 to 90,000 clones listed, around 90% were seen once. The sample was unstimulated CD8+ T cells sorted from spleen or lymph node cells, taken before transplant. Receptors were obtained from a human donor who was the organ donor for an intestinal transplant. CDR3s include the opening cysteine and the closing phenylalanine or tryptophan. Only some rows state a clone size, as once, few, many or a class for expanded clones.

v_gene	j_gene	abundance	CDR3aa
TRBV4-1	TRBJ2-7	-	CASSPDSYYEQYF
TRBV11-2	TRBJ2-7	-	CASSPTSGTVYEQYF
TRBV6-1	TRBJ2-7	-	CASSDPGTYEQYF
TRBV7-2	TRBJ1-5	-	CASSSRQFQPQHF
TRBV9	TRBJ2-5	-	CASSVGLGNQETQYF
TRBV5-1	TRBJ1-2	few	CASSLEGGMQGRANYGYTF
TRBV11-3	TRBJ2-3	-	CASSSSTSGSITDTQYF
TRBV5-1	TRBJ1-5	-	CASSLRQGGQPQHF
TRBV7-9	TRBJ1-2	-	CASSLHGQGSDGGYTF
TRBV6-1	TRBJ1-4	-	CASSEFLWVSGGEGNEKLFF
TRBV5-5	TRBJ2-1	once	CASISTSYPYNEQFF
TRBV6-5	TRBJ2-6	-	CASSKDSSGANVLTF
TRBV19	TRBJ2-1	-	CASSFGSSYNEQFF
TRBV2	TRBJ1-2	once	CASSEGRVGHGYTF
TRBV7-9	TRBJ2-3	-	CASSLGLDTQYF
TRBV27	TRBJ2-1	-	CASSLAGGSAYEQFF
TRBV4-1	TRBJ2-3	-	CASSRLQGDIAGFTDTQYF
TRBV7-8	TRBJ2-7	-	CASSLVAGSFYEQYF
TRBV20-1	TRBJ2-7	-	CSASEGFEQYF
TRBV10-1	TRBJ2-1	-	CASSPGLAGVNNEQFF
TRBV6-5	TRBJ1-2	few	CASSPGNGYTF
TRBV19	TRBJ2-7	-	CASSEANPTYEQYF
TRBV4-1	TRBJ1-1	-	CASSRGQALGIEAFF
TRBV2	TRBJ2-7	-	CASSGPGSSYEQYF
TRBV7-2	TRBJ1-5	-	CASSLAPVSPNQPQHF
TRBV11-2	TRBJ2-1	-	CASSLDADEDPFGFF
TRBV29-1	TRBJ2-2	-	CSVEGGTSSAGELFF
TRBV19	TRBJ1-4	few	CASSPSDGYNEKLFF
TRBV30	TRBJ2-3	-	CAWGIGTANTDTQYF